Presented here are 26 T cell receptor beta chains from one specimen sequenced in a study of shared T cell receptors in the human thymus. Using immunoSEQ multiplex PCR, the repertoire was profiled, and TCRdb retains in-frame clones only, with some absent. The sample has about 540,000 clones, about four fifths seen once. The sample was also linked to a second study, of human thymus T cells.

Sequenced material: thymocytes. The receptors shown here come from a boy under three years old with a congenital heart defect.

The chain employs TRBV4-1 and TRBJ2-3, with TRBD1 identical over 7 bases. Germline V CDR1 and CDR2: MGHRA, YSYEKL. J was trimmed by 1 base and V by 4 bases; bases with no gene match: 11. The CDR3 has 17 residues. The CDR3 DNA follows: TGCGCCAGCAGCCCTCACCCGGGGACAGAAGGCACAGATACGCAGTATTTT. Its protein product is CASSPHPGTEGTDTQYF.

The chain has TRBV7-6 and TRBJ2-7; 7 nucleotides agree with TRBD1. J gave up 4 bases and V 5 bases, and 20 bases lay outside the gene matches. The CDR3 has 18 amino acids. CDR1 SGHVS and CDR2 FNYEAQ come from the germline V gene. CDR3 coding DNA: TGTGCCAGCAGCGGCAAAGGGTCAGGGGGTCTATCTGGGTACGAGCAGTACTTC. This encodes CASSGKGSGGLSGYEQYF.

This clone was observed a few times. V gene TRBV27 combines with J gene TRBJ2-7, with D maybe TRBD1 (5 bases). Germline V gene lookup returns CDR1 MNHEY and CDR2 SMNVEV (reference sequence). The CDR3 is 13 residues long. Between the trimmed V and J ends, which lost 6 bases and 5 bases, there was a span of 14 bases. CDR3 in DNA: TGTGCCAGCAGCAGATCGACAGTGGACGAGCAGTACTTC. Translating it yields CASSRSTVDEQYF.

This chain connects TRBV5-1 to TRBJ2-1, with TRBD2 identical over 10 bases. Losses at the gene ends were 4 bases for V and 4 bases for J; bases not matched to a gene: 20. CDR3 length: 20 residues. Per germline, CDR1 SGHRS and CDR2 YFSETQ. DNA of the CDR3: TGCGCCAGCAGCGTGAGTCATGAGGGACAGTCTAGCGGGAGATACAATGAGCAGTTCTTC. Protein product: CASSVSHEGQSSGRYNEQFF.

This clone showed up just a few times. The gene calls are TRBV25-1 and TRBJ2-7; TRBD2 aligns across 13 bases. The CDR3 is 14 amino acids. V shed 4 bases, J shed 6 bases, and the junction held 3 bases outside the gene matches. Germline V gene lookup returns CDR1 MGHDK and CDR2 SYGVNS. The CDR3 sequence: CASSGTSGSSEQYF. The DNA for the CDR3 is TGTGCCAGCAGTGGGACTAGCGGGAGCTCCGAGCAGTACTTC.

The chain carries TRBV15 and TRBJ2-7; the D gene is possibly TRBD2 (7 bases). Germline CDR1 and CDR2: LNHNV and YYDKDF (reference sequence). The CDR3 is 17 amino acids. The ends were cut back, 0 bases at V and 2 bases at J, with 17 bases in the middle. This chain's CDR3 is CATSRDRGRETPYEQYF. CDR3 nucleotide sequence: TGTGCCACCAGCAGAGATCGGGGGCGGGAGACCCCCTACGAGCAGTACTTC.

The rearrangement uses TRBV5-6 and TRBJ2-5; 9 nucleotides match TRBD2. Looked up from germline, CDR1 is SGHDT and CDR2 is YYEEEE. V was pared by 1 base and J by 1 base, with 14 bases of the junction left unmatched. This CDR3 has 19 residues. The CDR3 is CASSLKVIAGEGAQETQYF. CDR3 in DNA: TGTGCCAGCAGCTTGAAAGTAATAGCGGGAGAGGGGGCCCAAGAGACCCAGTACTTC. Together with reference TRBV5-6 and TRBJ2-5, the CDR3 gives the full variable domain: DAGVTQSPTHLIKTRGQQVTLRCSPKSGHDTVSWYQQALGQGPQFIFQYYEEEERQRGNFPDRFSGHQFPNYSSELNVNALLLGDSALYLCASSLKVIAGEGAQETQYFGPGTRLLVL.

This clone was recorded a few times. The V call is TRBV2, the J call TRBJ2-1, with 12 bases identical to TRBD2. Trimming took 5 bases from V and 9 from J; bases not matched to a gene: 8. Germline V gene data show CDR1 as SNHLY and CDR2 as FYNNEI. The CDR3 sequence is 15 residues long. This CDR3 reads CASSQTSGRSVEQFF. The CDR3 DNA sequence: TGTGCCAGCAGTCAGACTAGCGGGAGATCGGTTGAGCAGTTCTTC.

The chain uses TRBV18 and TRBJ2-7, with D possibly matching TRBD1 (6 bases). The CDR3 runs 14 residues. Germline CDR1 KGHSH, CDR2 LQKENI. V was pared by 0 bases and J by 2 bases, with 8 bases between. CDR3 sequence (DNA): TGTGCCAGCTCACCACCGGGACAAGCCTACGAGCAGTACTTC. It is translated as CASSPPGQAYEQYF.

The J gene is TRBJ2-7, the V gene TRBV5-1, with TRBD2 matching 9 bases. This CDR3 has 17 residues. Germline CDR1 is SGHRS and CDR2 is YFSETQ. V dropped 4 bases and J dropped 2; count of bases not matched to a gene: 13. The CDR3 DNA reads as TGCGCCAGCAGCCCCACAGATAGCGGGAGTGAGGCCTACGAGCAGTACTTC. Protein product: CASSPTDSGSEAYEQYF.

This sequence joins TRBV4-1 and TRBJ2-2; 13 bases align to TRBD2. V lost 6 bases to trimming and J lost 7 bases; unmatched junction nucleotides: 11. CDR3 length: 17 residues. Germline V lookup: CDR1 MGHRA, CDR2 YSYEKL. As DNA, the CDR3 is TGCGCCAGCAGTCCACTAGCGGGAGGGCCAGATGGCGGGGAGCTGTTTTTT. Translation: CASSPLAGGPDGGELFF.

This sequence joins TRBV12-2 and TRBJ1-1. TRBV12-2 is a pseudogene segment. The length of the CDR3 is 16 residues. CDR3 DNA: TGTGCAAGTCGCATCAAGGCGGGATCGCATTCCCCCAAGGCTTTCTTT. It codes for CASRIKAGSHSPKAFF.

J is TRBJ2-3 and V is TRBV7-9; 7 positions agree with TRBD1. Losses at the gene ends were 6 bases for V and 6 bases for J; bases not matched to a gene: 9. This CDR3 has 14 residues. In germline, CDR1 is SEHNR, CDR2 FQNEAQ (reference sequence). This chain's CDR3 is CASSSRTGEDTQYF. DNA for the CDR3: TGTGCCAGCAGTTCTCGAACAGGGGAGGATACGCAGTATTTT. The whole variable domain, filled in from reference TRBV7-9 and TRBJ2-3, reads DTGVSQNPRHKITKRGQNVTFRCDPISEHNRLYWYRQTLGQGPEFLTYFQNEAQLEKSRLLSDRFSAERPKGSFSTLEIQRTEQGDSAMYLCASSSRTGEDTQYFGPGTRLTVL.

J is TRBJ2-5 and V is TRBV30; 11 nucleotides match TRBD2. CDR1 and CDR2 from the germline V gene are GTSNPN and SVGIG (reference sequence). This CDR3 region has 16 residues. J gave up 3 bases and V 0 bases, and 6 bases lay outside the gene matches. In DNA form, the CDR3 reads TGTGCCTGGAGTGTACGACGACTAGCGGGAAAAGAGACCCAGTACTTC. Translation: CAWSVRRLAGKETQYF.

This clone was recorded a few times. The CDR3 sequence is CATSRGQQNSPLHF. CDR3 coding DNA: TGTGCCACCAGCAGAGGACAGCAAAATTCACCCCTCCACTTT. This rearrangement joins TRBV15 to TRBJ1-6; tentative D call: TRBD1 (5 bases). The CDR3 consists of 14 residues. The germline V gene encodes CDR1 LNHNV and CDR2 YYDKDF (reference sequence). Trimming took 1 base from V and 7 from J, leaving 8 bases between them.

This clone appeared a few times. The chain has TRBV11-3 and TRBJ1-2, with D tentatively TRBD1 (6 bases). The CDR3 is 14 residues long. V dropped 5 bases and J dropped 8 bases, with 18 bases sitting between them. Germline loops: CDR1 SGHNT, CDR2 YENEEA. The CDR3 sequence: CASSRGGPGGGYTF. CDR3 DNA: TGTGCCAGCAGCCGGGGGGGGCCGGGCGGCGGCTACACCTTC.

V usage is TRBV29-1 and J usage is TRBJ1-1; the match to TRBD1 covers 9 bases. The V segment lost 0 bases and the J segment 3 bases; nucleotides outside the gene matches: 5. The CDR3 covers 15 residues. The V gene's germline CDR1 is SQVTM and CDR2 ANQGSEA. The CDR3 bases are TGCAGCGTTGAAGATTGGACAGGGGTAGACACTGAAGCTTTCTTT. Its protein product is CSVEDWTGVDTEAFF.

This clone was counted a few times. This chain connects TRBV5-4 to TRBJ2-7; 7 positions match TRBD2. The CDR3 sequence is 16 residues long. The V and J ends lost 0 bases and 5 bases, in that order; junction bases with no gene match: 11. Germline loops: CDR1 SGHNT, CDR2 YYREEE (reference sequence). The CDR3 nucleotides read TGTGCCAGCAGCTTGGGTTCCGGGAGGCCTCGACACGAGCAGTACTTC. Residues: CASSLGSGRPRHEQYF.

J is TRBJ2-7 and V is TRBV27; perhaps TRBD2 as D (6 bases). V lost 8 bases and J 7 bases, leaving 18 bases between the germline ends. The CDR3 sequence is 13 residues long. Germline V CDR1 and CDR2: MNHEY, SMNVEV (reference sequence). The CDR3 bases are TGTGCCAGCTGGGACCGTGCTAGCGAAGAGCAGTACTTC. It specifies CASWDRASEEQYF.

This rearrangement joins TRBV7-2 to TRBJ2-1; no reliable D call. The CDR3 runs to 18 residues. Germline-derived CDR1 and CDR2 are SGHTA and FQGNSA. Trimming took 5 bases from V and 0 from J, leaving 20 bases between them. The CDR3 here is CASSGEVADKSSYNEQFF. Written as DNA, the CDR3 is TGTGCCAGCAGCGGCGAGGTAGCAGATAAAAGCTCCTACAATGAGCAGTTCTTC.

Only a few counts were recorded for this clone. This rearrangement joins TRBV4-3 to TRBJ2-7; 10 bases line up with TRBD2. Looked up from germline, CDR1 is LGHNA and CDR2 is YSLEER. The CDR3 extends over 17 amino acids. V lost 0 bases and J lost 6; bases outside the gene matches: 11. DNA of the CDR3: TGCGCCAGCAGCCAAGAGGGAATGGGACTAGCGCCCTCCGAGCAGTACTTC. This encodes CASSQEGMGLAPSEQYF.

In its sample, this clone was seen once. V and J are TRBV10-3 and TRBJ2-1; 10 nucleotides align to TRBD2. Trimming removed 9 bases from V and 4 bases from J; junction bases left unmatched: 0. The CDR3 has 12 amino acids. Germline-derived CDR1 and CDR2 are ENHRY and SYGVKD. In DNA form, the CDR3 reads TGTGCCATTAGCGGGAGGTACAATGAGCAGTTCTTC. Protein: CAISGRYNEQFF.

J is TRBJ2-7 and V is TRBV5-1; TRBD1 agrees at 8 bases. The germline V gene encodes CDR1 SGHRS and CDR2 YFSETQ. V was pared by 3 bases and J by 1 base, with 12 bases of the junction left unmatched. This CDR3 contains 17 residues. The DNA for the CDR3 is TGCGCCAGCAGCTCCCACCCCCGACAGGGGAGATCCTACGAGCAGTACTTC. It is translated as CASSSHPRQGRSYEQYF.

The chain couples TRBV18 to TRBJ2-1; 7 bases line up with TRBD1. CDR3 length equals 15 residues. Trimming took 1 base from V and 4 from J; bases not matched to a gene: 4. Germline lookup yields CDR1 KGHSH and CDR2 LQKENI. The CDR3 spells CASSPRDRKYNEQFF. The CDR3 DNA follows: TGTGCCAGCTCACCACGGGACAGAAAGTACAATGAGCAGTTCTTC. The full variable domain, completed using reference TRBV18 and TRBJ2-1, is NAGVMQNPRHLVRRRGQEARLRCSPMKGHSHVYWYRQLPEEGLKFMVYLQKENIIDESGMPKERFSAEFPKEGPSILRIQQVVRGDSAAYFCASSPRDRKYNEQFFGPGTRLTVL.

V is TRBV27 and J is TRBJ2-1; 7 bases align to TRBD1. Germline V lookup: CDR1 MNHEY, CDR2 SMNVEV (reference sequence). The CDR3 is 14 residues long. Unmatched junction bases numbered 3, after V lost 4 bases and J lost 3 bases. The CDR3 region is CASSWAGGYNEQFF. Written as DNA, the CDR3 is TGTGCCAGCAGTTGGGCAGGGGGCTACAATGAGCAGTTCTTC.

J is TRBJ2-1 and V is TRBV11-3, with TRBD2 matching 8 bases. CDR1 is SGHNT and CDR2 is YENEEA in the germline V gene. V dropped 1 base and J dropped 7; count of bases not matched to a gene: 6. The CDR3 runs to 15 residues. The CDR3 loop is CASSLVGLAQNEQFF. CDR3 in DNA: TGTGCCAGCAGCTTAGTAGGACTAGCTCAAAATGAGCAGTTCTTC.